This T cell receptor beta chain was obtained from a study of identical twins. cDNA molecules carried unique molecular identifiers, and template switching added a universal primer site. TCRdb used MiXCR to reprocess the 5' RACE reads, holding one entry per CDR3 protein. The sample consists of 700,000 to 950,000 distinct CDR3 sequences, roughly an eighth of them appearing once. V dropped 0 bases and J dropped 2 bases, with 19 bases sitting between them. The germline V gene encodes CDR1 MGHRA and CDR2 YSYEKL. This CDR3 comprises 18 residues. These data were also reused for a study on yellow fever vaccine responses in identical twins. As that study records: Reports say the vaccine T cell response in twins looked partly convergent and partly personalized.

This chain joins TRBV4-1 and TRBJ2-5; maybe TRBD2 (5 bases). The sequenced sample was PBMCs. The source of this sequence is a woman in her late teens or twenties in good health. The CDR3 is CASSQDPDLGSQQETQYF. DNA of the CDR3: TGCGCCAGCAGCCAAGACCCTGACTTAGGGAGCCAACAAGAGACCCAGTACTTC.